This T cell receptor (beta chain) is from a study of OX40 agonist ivuxolimab in advanced cancers. The wider study: Males comprised about 78% of the group, whose mean age was 60 years (range about 20 to 79). People who had prior anti-PD-1, anti-PD-L1 or anti-CTLA-4 therapy could take part, and 35% to 50% had some.

Germline V gene data show CDR1 as SGHTA and CDR2 as FQGTGA. V was pared by 2 bases and J by 2 bases, with 13 bases between. CDR3 length: 15 amino acids. Repertoires were generated with immunoSEQ multiplex PCR, while TCRdb's copy carries only in-frame clones and drops some. The table includes about 110,000 clones, 85% to 95% detected once. Turning to this clone: Its antigen is unknown.

General study findings and limits: At doses 0.1 to 3.0 mg/kg, CD4+ and CD8+ clones expanded. CD8+ T cells (on average) carried more expanded clones than CD4+ T cells.

This specimen consisted of CD4+ or CD8+ T cells sorted from blood, obtained in a trial of the OX40 agonist ivuxolimab. The V call is TRBV7-3, the J call TRBJ2-7, with D uncertain. The clonotype was recovered from an adult with an advanced solid tumor such as melanoma, head and neck, liver or kidney cancer. The CDR3 region is CASSLVAATTYEQYF. The CDR3 DNA reads as TGTGCCAGCAGCTTAGTGGCAGCCACAACCTACGAGCAGTACTTC.